This T cell receptor beta chain emerged from a study of blood T cell repertoires in COVID-19. Study-wide context: COVID-19 samples from acute and convalescent phases originated in the United States, Italy and Spain. Sources were T cells, B-cell-depleted T cells, or PBMCs; the material itself was cDNA or gDNA.

As originally analysed: Amplification of reference gene primers was used by the study to estimate nucleated cell counts. Clones were read by immunoSEQ multiplex PCR, and TCRdb kept only the in-frame ones, dropping some. V and J calls and clone size come straight from that table; D and trimming were deduced from the DNA. The sample has more than 300,000 clones, around 92% seen once. The clonotype was recovered from a man aged 18 to 30 who had recovered from COVID-19. Material for sequencing was peripheral blood.

CDR3 sequence (DNA): TGTGCCAGCAGCCTCGGTTTCAGGGCCATGCAATACTCTGGAAACACCATATATTTT. Translation gives CASSLGFRAMQYSGNTIYF. V and J are TRBV7-6 and TRBJ1-3, with a weak D call TRBD1 (5 bases). CDR3 length: 19 amino acids. The V end lost 5 bases, the J end lost 0 bases, and 23 bases lay between the germline ends. Per germline, CDR1 SGHVS and CDR2 FNYEAQ.